This T cell receptor beta chain was identified during a study of CD8+CD57+ T cells in acquired aplastic anemia. Genomic DNA, serving as template, underwent TCR beta VDJ and CDR3 profiling. MiXCR was run by TCRdb on the reads, yielding one entry per CDR3 protein. The sample lists 160,000 or so distinct CDR3 sequences; 45% to 55% were seen once. In germline, CDR1 is MNHEY, CDR2 SVGEGT. Trimming cost V 6 bases and J 5 bases, with 17 bases left between them. This CDR3 is 15 amino acids long. The authors sequenced patients whose flow cytometry had shown CD8+CD57+ cell expansion. In this sample, this clonotype turned up many times.

The gene calls are TRBV6-2 or TRBV6-3 and TRBJ2-1, with D perhaps being TRBD1 or TRBD2 (6 bases each). The specimen was sorted CD4+, CD8+, or CD8+CD57+ T cells (not recorded which) from PBMCs. The clonotype was recovered from a human donor with aplastic anemia. The CDR3 DNA reads as TGTGCCAGCAGGAGAGGAGGGGGAGGAGACAATGAGCAGTTCTTC. Its translation: CASRRGGGGDNEQFF.